The source of this T cell receptor beta chain is a study of T cell changes during pregnancy in multiple sclerosis. V lost 6 bases, J lost 4 bases, and 15 bases lay in between. CDR3 length equals 14 residues. The germline gives CDR1 SGHTA, CDR2 FQGNSA. TCRdb keeps only in-frame clones here, not all; method: immunoSEQ multiplex PCR. Counted here are about 39,000 clones, over 75% occurring once; the ten biggest clones make up around 0.47%. The specimen comprised CD4+ T cells from peripheral blood mononuclear cells, sampled in the first trimester of pregnancy. The chain has TRBV7-2 and TRBJ1-2; TRBD1 is a possible D gene (5 bases). This TCR was recovered from a female donor in good health, enrolled as a control in a pregnancy study. For the CDR3, the DNA is TGTGCCAGCAGTCGGCTAGGGGCCTCCTATGGCTACACCTTC. Translating gives CASSRLGASYGYTF.